These 25 T cell receptor beta chains share one sample of origin, sequenced in a study of identical twins. One entry per CDR3 protein, called by TCRdb with MiXCR from the 5' RACE reads. The table lists more than 1.5 million distinct CDR3 sequences, about 32% of them singletons, with approximately 0.25% in the top ten. Sequenced sample: cord blood. These receptors all stem from a newborn girl in good health.

Worth noting for this clonotype: A much larger clone differs by one base, so this may be a read error. The chain is built from TRBV4-2 and TRBJ1-2; the D gene is possibly TRBD1 (6 bases). The CDR3 consists of 15 residues. Germline CDR1 LGHNA, CDR2 YNFKEQ. CDR3 sequence (DNA): TGTGCCAGCGGCCAAGATCCGGGACAAAACTATGGCTACACCTTC. Its translation: CASGQDPGQNYGYTF.

This chain links TRBV12-3 or TRBV12-4 with TRBJ2-3; 7 nucleotides align to TRBD1. V was pared by 6 bases and J by 3 bases, with 9 bases of the junction left unmatched. The CDR3 runs to 15 residues. CDR3 region: CASRPLGQPTDTQYF. The CDR3 DNA is TGTGCCAGCAGGCCCCTGGGACAGCCTACAGATACGCAGTATTTT.

The chain combines TRBV18 with TRBJ2-1; D is undetermined. The CDR3 totals 15 residues. CDR1 KGHSH and CDR2 LQKENI come from the germline V gene. Deletions cut 4 bases from V and 6 bases from J, with 16 bases between. CDR3 coding DNA: TGTGCCAGCTCACGATTCATGGGTGGGCCCAATGAGCAGTTCTTC. Translated, it gives CASSRFMGGPNEQFF.

This clonotype was seen a few times. This could be a read error, since a much larger clone is one nucleotide away. The chain has TRBV9 and TRBJ2-1; unclear D gene. Germline V gives CDR1 SGDLS, CDR2 YYNGEE. The germline V and J ends were trimmed by 0 bases and 10 bases, with 11 bases remaining between them. The CDR3 length is 13 residues. The CDR3 region is CASSVAPSYEQFF. CDR3 DNA sequence: TGTGCCAGCAGCGTAGCTCCCTCCTACGAGCAGTTCTTC.

This clonotype was counted a few times. The V gene is TRBV4-2, the J gene TRBJ2-1, with TRBD2 identical over 7 bases. This CDR3 is 15 amino acids long. Germline V CDR1 and CDR2: LGHNA, YNFKEQ. The V segment lost 4 bases and the J segment 2 bases; nucleotides outside the gene matches: 5. This chain's CDR3 is CASSPEREPYNEQFF. In DNA form, the CDR3 reads TGTGCCAGCAGCCCCGAGCGGGAACCCTACAATGAGCAGTTCTTC.

The genes are TRBV5-1 and TRBJ2-5, with D tentatively TRBD1 (7 bases). The J call may not be correct, given that the DNA end is closer to TRBJ2-1. Germline CDR1 and CDR2: SGHRS and YFSETQ. The CDR3 sequence is 17 residues long. CDR3 sequence reads: CASSFPLRGATQETQFF. Written as DNA, the CDR3 is TGCGCCAGCAGCTTCCCCCTCAGGGGGGCGACCCAAGAGACCCAGTTCTTC.

The gene calls are TRBV19 and TRBJ2-3; the match to TRBD2 covers 10 bases. This CDR3 region has 14 residues. Germline trimming cut 7 bases from V and 4 bases from J; bases unmatched to any gene: 5. Germline V CDR1 and CDR2: LNHDA, SQIVND (reference sequence). The CDR3 loop is CASTLAGAADTQYF. CDR3 nucleotide sequence: TGTGCCAGTACCCTAGCGGGAGCGGCAGATACGCAGTATTTT.

The chain carries TRBV4-1 and TRBJ2-7, with 9 bases fitting TRBD1. J lost 5 bases, V lost 3 bases, and 2 bases had no gene match. Germline-derived CDR1 and CDR2 are MGHRA and YSYEKL. This CDR3 has 13 residues. The CDR3 nucleotides read TGCGCCAGCAGCCAGCACAGGGGGCACGAGCAGTACTTC. It is translated as CASSQHRGHEQYF.

CDR3 nucleotide sequence: TGCGCCAGCAGCCAAGATATCGGGGGACTGAACACTGAAGCTTTCTTT. This translates into CASSQDIGGLNTEAFF. This chain uses TRBV4-1 with TRBJ1-1, with a weak D call TRBD1 (5 bases). This CDR3 has 16 residues. Between the trimmed V and J ends, which lost 0 bases and 0 bases, there was a span of 11 bases. The germline V gene encodes CDR1 MGHRA and CDR2 YSYEKL.

This clonotype was found once. The chain links TRBV20-1 to TRBJ2-1; TRBD2 matches at 10 bases. The CDR3 is made up of 14 amino acids. The J segment lost 12 bases and the V segment lost 3 bases, leaving 11 bases of the junction unmatched. Germline CDR1 and CDR2: DFQATT and SNEGSKA (reference sequence). The CDR3 loop is CSASTASGRGMQFF. The CDR3 nucleotides are TGCAGTGCTAGCACAGCTAGCGGGAGAGGAATGCAGTTCTTC.

This clonotype has just a few counts. The chain is built from TRBV10-3 and TRBJ1-1; D perhaps matches TRBD1 (5 bases). Per the germline V gene, CDR1 is ENHRY and CDR2 is SYGVKD. The CDR3 length is 13 residues. V lost 5 bases, J lost 9 bases, and 16 bases lay in between. As DNA, the CDR3 is TGTGCCATCAGTTCAGGACCCCCAGGGAAAGCTTTCTTT. Its protein product is CAISSGPPGKAFF.

There are a few counts of this clonotype. This rearrangement joins TRBV12-3 or TRBV12-4 to TRBJ2-5; 9 bases agree with TRBD1. V trimming: 2 bases; J trimming: 5 bases; junction bases outside the gene matches: 6. CDR3 length: 15 amino acids. The CDR3 reads CASSLRDREGETQYF. CDR3 coding DNA: TGTGCCAGCAGTTTACGGGACAGGGAAGGGGAGACCCAGTACTTC.

The chain is built from TRBV5-6 and TRBJ2-2, with 9 nucleotides matching TRBD2. CDR1 is SGHDT, CDR2 YYEEEE, per germline. This CDR3 comprises 18 residues. V lost 1 base to trimming and J lost 5 bases; unmatched junction nucleotides: 12. The CDR3 protein is CASSLPGGRAFYTGELFF. The CDR3 DNA is TGTGCCAGCAGCTTGCCGGGCGGGAGGGCCTTTTATACCGGGGAGCTGTTTTTT.

The J gene is TRBJ2-1, the V gene TRBV5-1, with D perhaps being TRBD1 or TRBD2 (6 bases each). Trimming took off 4 bases at V and 8 bases at J, with 22 bases between the two ends. The germline gives CDR1 SGHRS, CDR2 YFSETQ. The CDR3 is made up of 16 amino acids. CDR3 region: CASSLGASVKGDEQFF. CDR3 nucleotides: TGCGCCAGCAGCCTCGGGGCTAGCGTAAAGGGGGATGAGCAGTTCTTC.

This clonotype was seen a few times. The chain combines TRBV25-1 with TRBJ1-1; maybe TRBD1 (6 bases). Germline CDR1 is MGHDK and CDR2 is SYGVNS. This CDR3 spans 14 amino acids. The V and J ends lost 7 bases and 3 bases respectively, with 15 bases between them. CDR3 sequence: CASNGKGGDTEAFF. The CDR3 DNA reads as TGTGCCAGCAACGGGAAAGGGGGGGACACTGAAGCTTTCTTT. The full variable domain, with the rest looked up from reference TRBV25-1 and TRBJ1-1, is EADIYQTPRYLVIGTGKKITLECSQTMGHDKMYWYQQDPGMELHLIHYSYGVNSTEKGDLSSESTVSRIRTEHFPLTLESARPSHTSQYLCASNGKGGDTEAFFGQGTRLTVV.

This clonotype appeared many times. The chain recombines TRBV3-1 with TRBJ1-2, with unresolved D. V shed 1 base and J shed 8 bases, with 8 bases lying between them. Germline CDR1 reads LGHDT; CDR2 reads YNNKEL (reference sequence). The CDR3 is made up of 12 amino acids. In DNA form, the CDR3 reads TGTGCCAGCAGCCAAGCAGGAGGCGGCTACACCTTC. Protein product: CASSQAGGGYTF.

This chain uses TRBV2 with TRBJ1-5; D is uncertain. Germline lookup yields CDR1 SNHLY and CDR2 FYNNEI. There are 15 residues in the CDR3. V lost 6 bases and J lost 0, with 12 bases in between. The CDR3 region is CASSDTTPSNQPQHF. The CDR3 DNA sequence: TGTGCCAGCAGCGATACGACCCCTAGCAATCAGCCCCAGCATTTT.

This clonotype was recorded a few times. The J gene is TRBJ1-1, the V gene TRBV7-2; 7 nucleotides match TRBD1. This CDR3 is 12 amino acids long. Trimming took 5 bases from V and 10 from J; bases not matched to a gene: 7. Germline CDR1 SGHTA, CDR2 FQGNSA. CDR3 sequence: CASSPDRVRAFF. The CDR3 nucleotides read TGTGCCAGCAGCCCAGACAGGGTCAGAGCTTTCTTT.

The chain links TRBV5-1 to TRBJ1-5, with a tentative D call TRBD1 (5 bases). V dropped 5 bases and J dropped 1 base, with 10 bases sitting between them. Germline V gene data show CDR1 as SGHRS and CDR2 as YFSETQ. The CDR3 covers 14 residues. CDR3 DNA sequence: TGCGCCAGCAGTGCGGGGGACAGCAATCAGCCCCAGCATTTT. This encodes CASSAGDSNQPQHF.

V usage is TRBV6-4 and J usage is TRBJ1-5; no definite D call. This CDR3 has 16 residues. Deletions cut 5 bases from V and 0 bases from J, with 14 bases between. The germline V gene encodes CDR1 MRHNA and CDR2 SNTAGT. CDR3: CASSPTVRISNQPQHF. The CDR3 DNA sequence: TGTGCCAGCAGTCCTACAGTTCGGATTAGCAATCAGCCCCAGCATTTT.

V and J are TRBV2 and TRBJ2-3, with 7 bases that match TRBD1. This CDR3 spans 14 amino acids. V was clipped by 8 bases and J by 0 bases; unmatched bases: 5. Germline CDR1 SNHLY, CDR2 FYNNEI. This CDR3 reads CASGRQGSTDTQYF. CDR3 DNA sequence: TGTGCCAGCGGTCGACAGGGAAGCACAGATACGCAGTATTTT.

In this sample, this clonotype turned up a few times. V usage is TRBV6-1 and J usage is TRBJ2-1, with D possibly TRBD1 on 6 matching bases. The CDR3 has 15 residues. The germline CDR1 and CDR2 sequences are MNHNS and SASEGT. The germline V and J ends were trimmed by 3 bases and 4 bases, with 13 bases remaining between them. The CDR3 nucleotides are TGTGCCAGCAGTGACCGCCTACAGGGATACAATGAGCAGTTCTTC. Its protein product is CASSDRLQGYNEQFF.

In this sample, this clonotype turned up a few times. The rearrangement joins TRBV20-1 to TRBJ1-5; 11 nucleotides match TRBD1. CDR1 and CDR2 (germline): DFQATT, SNEGSKA (reference sequence). V was clipped by 1 base and J by 1 base; unmatched bases: 6. There are 17 residues in the CDR3. Written as DNA, the CDR3 is TGCAGTGCTAGAGTGGACAGGGGGCGTATAAGCAATCAGCCCCAGCATTTT. Protein sequence: CSARVDRGRISNQPQHF.

Regarding this clonotype: Being one base from a much bigger clone, this may be a read error. The chain has TRBV5-1 and TRBJ2-1; the D call may be TRBD1 or TRBD2 (5 bases each). This CDR3 spans 11 amino acids. CDR1 SGHRS and CDR2 YFSETQ come from the germline V gene. The CDR3 nucleotides read TGCTCCAGCAGCTGGGGGAATGAGCAGTTCTTC. Protein: CSSSWGNEQFF.

Only a few counts were recorded for this clonotype. The chain couples TRBV28 to TRBJ2-6; TRBD1 is a possible D gene (7 bases). Trimming took off 10 bases at V and 0 bases at J, with 19 bases between the two ends. CDR1 and CDR2 (germline): MDHEN, SYDVKM. This CDR3 is 17 amino acids long. This chain's CDR3 is CATRNRGLLSGANVLTF. The CDR3 bases are TGTGCCACCAGAAACAGGGGACTCCTCTCTGGGGCCAACGTCCTGACTTTC. Full variable domain (outside the CDR3, taken from reference TRBV28 and TRBJ2-6): DVKVTQSSRYLVKRTGEKVFLECVQDMDHENMFWYRQDPGLGLRLIYFSYDVKMKEKGDIPEGYSVSREKKERFSLILESASTNQTSMYLCATRNRGLLSGANVLTFGAGSRLTVL.